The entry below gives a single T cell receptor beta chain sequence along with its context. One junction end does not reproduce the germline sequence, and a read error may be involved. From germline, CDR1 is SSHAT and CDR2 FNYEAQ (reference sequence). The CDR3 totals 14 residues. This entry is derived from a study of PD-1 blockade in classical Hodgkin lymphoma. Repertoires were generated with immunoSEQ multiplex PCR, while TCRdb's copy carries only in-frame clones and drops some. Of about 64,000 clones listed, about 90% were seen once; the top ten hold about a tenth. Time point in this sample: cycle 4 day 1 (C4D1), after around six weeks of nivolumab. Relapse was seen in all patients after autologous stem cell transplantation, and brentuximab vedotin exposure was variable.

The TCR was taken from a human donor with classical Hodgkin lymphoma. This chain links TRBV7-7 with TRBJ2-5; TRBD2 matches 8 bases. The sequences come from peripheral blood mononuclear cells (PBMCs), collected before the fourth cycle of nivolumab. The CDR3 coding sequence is TGTGCTAGCAGCTTAGGTTGGGGACTAGATACCCAGTACTTC. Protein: CASSLGWGLDTQYF.